Below, 9 T cell receptor beta chains from the same sample are listed, as sequenced in a study of blood T cells in healthy people across ages. With a J-beta primer mix and a sample-barcoded 5' primer, a second PCR ran 7 to 11 cycles. TCRdb redid the calling of the 5' RACE reads with MiXCR, one entry per CDR3 protein. The table shows around 990,000 distinct CDR3 sequences, with 35% to 40% occurring only once. Source material: blood. The receptors stem from a young man in good health.

Concerning this clonotype: This sequence is one base from a far larger clone and is likely a read error. The genes are TRBV12-3 or TRBV12-4 and TRBJ2-3; D is unresolved. The CDR3 sequence is 11 residues long. The CDR3 sequence is CACSFSDTQYF. Here the CDR3 DNA reads TGTGCCTGCAGTTTTTCAGATACGCAGTATTTT.

About this clonotype: A much larger clone lies one base from this, so it may be a read error. The V and J genes are TRBV7-9 and TRBJ2-7; D is unclear. Trimming removed 2 bases at V and 7 bases at J, with 15 bases between. The germline V gene encodes CDR1 SEHNR and CDR2 FQNEAQ (reference sequence). CDR3 length equals 14 residues. Written as DNA, the CDR3 is TGTGCCAGCAGCTTAAGCCGCAGACACAATGAGCAGTACTTC. Translated: CASSLSRRHNEQYF.

The chain has TRBV6-1 and TRBJ2-2; 8 bases agree with TRBD1. Germline V gene data show CDR1 as MNHNS and CDR2 as SASEGT. The CDR3 runs 14 residues. Unmatched junction bases numbered 3, after V lost 6 bases and J lost 3 bases. The CDR3 spells CASRKGQDTGELFF. DNA for the CDR3: TGTGCCAGCAGGAAGGGACAGGACACCGGGGAGCTGTTTTTT.

Details on this clonotype: With a much larger clone just one base away, this may be a read error. V is TRBV29-1 and J is TRBJ1-5, with no clear D. The germline V gene has CDR1 SQVTM and CDR2 ANQGSEA. The CDR3 extends over 13 amino acids. CDR3 in amino acids: CSVAIDSNQPRHF. The DNA of the CDR3 is TGCAGCGTGGCTATAGATAGCAATCAGCCCCGGCATTTT.

This clonotype was counted a few times. The chain is built from TRBV3-1 and TRBJ2-1; perhaps TRBD1 as D (6 bases). CDR1 is LGHDT, CDR2 YNNKEL, per germline (reference sequence). The CDR3 sequence is 17 residues long. V was trimmed by 1 base and J by 1 base, leaving 14 bases between them. CDR3 region: CASSQGGQRLSYNEQFF. DNA for the CDR3: TGTGCCAGCAGCCAAGGTGGACAGCGTCTTTCCTACAATGAGCAGTTCTTC.

The chain recombines TRBV20-1 with TRBJ2-1; 7 bases match TRBD2. The J segment lost 0 bases and the V segment lost 4 bases, leaving 6 bases of the junction unmatched. From germline, CDR1 is DFQATT and CDR2 SNEGSKA (reference sequence). The length of the CDR3 is 15 residues. The CDR3 is CSANLAANSYNEQFF. CDR3 DNA sequence: TGCAGTGCTAACCTAGCGGCTAACTCCTACAATGAGCAGTTCTTC.

The chain recombines TRBV5-1 with TRBJ1-2; perhaps TRBD1 as D (6 bases). CDR1 and CDR2 (germline): SGHRS, YFSETQ. The germline V and J ends were trimmed by 0 bases and 6 bases, with 21 bases remaining between them. This CDR3 has 17 amino acids. The CDR3 spells CASSLGTITGTGDGYTF. The CDR3 bases are TGCGCCAGCAGCTTGGGAACAATCACAGGGACCGGAGATGGCTACACCTTC.

The CDR3 is CSARTDRNSPLHF. The CDR3 bases are TGCAGTGCTAGAACCGACAGAAATTCACCCCTCCACTTT. The chain links TRBV20-1 to TRBJ1-6; a possible D gene is TRBD1 (5 bases). Deletions cut 2 bases from V and 7 bases from J, with 9 bases between. The CDR3 extends over 13 amino acids. Germline lookup yields CDR1 DFQATT and CDR2 SNEGSKA (reference sequence).

This sequence joins TRBV5-1 and TRBJ2-5, with D possibly TRBD2 on 5 matching bases. Germline V gene sequence: CDR1 SGHRS, CDR2 YFSETQ. This CDR3 comprises 15 residues. The ends were cut back, 1 base at V and 11 bases at J, with 21 bases in the middle. The DNA of the CDR3 is TGCGCCAGCAGCTTGTGGACTCCCGGGGTGAATGAGCAGTACTTC. It translates to CASSLWTPGVNEQYF.